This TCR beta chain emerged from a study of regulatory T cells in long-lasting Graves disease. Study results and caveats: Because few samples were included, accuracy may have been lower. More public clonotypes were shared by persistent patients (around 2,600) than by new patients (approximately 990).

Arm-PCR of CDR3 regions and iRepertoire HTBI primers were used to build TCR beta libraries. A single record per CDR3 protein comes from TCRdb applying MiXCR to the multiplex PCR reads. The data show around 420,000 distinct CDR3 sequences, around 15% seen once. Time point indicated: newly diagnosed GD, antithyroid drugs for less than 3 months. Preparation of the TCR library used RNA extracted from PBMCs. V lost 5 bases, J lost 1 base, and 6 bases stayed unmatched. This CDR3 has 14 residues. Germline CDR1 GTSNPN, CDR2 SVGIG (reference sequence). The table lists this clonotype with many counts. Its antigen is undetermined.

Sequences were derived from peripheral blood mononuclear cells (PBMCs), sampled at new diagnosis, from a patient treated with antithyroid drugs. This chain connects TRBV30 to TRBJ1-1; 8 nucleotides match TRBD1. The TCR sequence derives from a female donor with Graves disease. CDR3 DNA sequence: TGTGCCTGGGTCCAGGGGGCCACGAACACTGAAGCTTTCTTT. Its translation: CAWVQGATNTEAFF.